At least ten counts were recorded for the clone carrying this T cell receptor (beta chain). The antigen is undetermined. V gave up 5 bases and J gave up 6 bases, with 12 bases separating them. The V gene's germline CDR1 is SGHKS and CDR2 YYEKEE (reference sequence). The CDR3 has 12 amino acids. These data are taken from a study of human T cells and chemical hapten exposure. Study-wide context: Throughout the roughly 24-week study, diphenylcyclopropenone was applied weekly to the patients' scalps.

General study results and limits: Sensitizing to DPC left TCRs with a frequency above 1 in 1000 unaltered.

Noted time point: patch test 2, 6 weeks after DPC sensitization. Documented treatment: therapeutic diphenylcyclopropenone sensitization with weekly scalp DPC. TCRdb reprocessed the RACE reads via MiXCR and lists one record per CDR3 protein. The table shows 35,000 to 45,000 distinct CDR3 sequences, with about 9.8% occurring only once. The source was whole blood, collected in connection with sensitization to the hapten diphenylcyclopropenone (DPC). The origin of this receptor is a woman between 40 and 55 years old with alopecia areata. Some clones in this sample may be carry-over from other donors' samples. The gene calls are TRBV5-5 and TRBJ2-7, with no clear D. This CDR3 is CASRADVAEQYF. The CDR3 DNA sequence: TGTGCCAGCAGGGCGGACGTCGCCGAGCAGTACTTC.